The subject of this entry is one TCR beta chain. Source study methods: Estimation of nucleated cell counts relied on the amplification of reference gene primers. Here immunoSEQ multiplex PCR was the method, and the copy in TCRdb shows in-frame clones only, minus some. V, J and clone size are those of that table, while D and trimming were read from the DNA. The sample contains about 82,000 clones, around four fifths of which appear only once. The record originates from a study of blood T cell repertoires in COVID-19. At the level of the study: Sites across the United States, Italy and Spain contributed samples from acute and convalescent COVID-19. Sources were T cells, B-cell-depleted T cells, or PBMCs; the material itself was cDNA or gDNA.

Sequencing was carried out using peripheral blood. The clonotype originates from a woman aged 60-75 years with acute or convalescent COVID-19.

CDR3 sequence reads: CASSAGRSYGYTF. CDR3 DNA sequence: TGTGCCAGCAGCGCCGGGAGGTCCTATGGCTACACCTTC. J is TRBJ1-2 and V is TRBV7-3, with D hard to call. V was trimmed by 5 bases and J by 4 bases, leaving 11 bases between them. Germline V gene data show CDR1 as SGHTA and CDR2 as FQGTGA. The CDR3 is made up of 13 amino acids.